Presented here are 11 T cell receptor beta chains from one specimen sequenced in a study of blood T cell repertoires in COVID-19. TCRdb's copy holds only in-frame clones and misses some; the assay was immunoSEQ multiplex PCR. The sample yields approximately 150,000 clones, about 85% seen once. Sequenced: peripheral blood. Receptor source: a woman older than 75 with COVID-19, enrolled during active disease.

This clone was detected once. The V call is TRBV7-9, the J call TRBJ2-5; D gene unclear. The CDR3 is made up of 15 amino acids. Germline CDR1 reads SEHNR; CDR2 reads FQNEAQ (reference sequence). Trimming left V 1 base short and J 2 bases short, with 11 bases between. CDR3 DNA: TGTGCCAGCAGCTTAGGGCAGAACCCACAAGAGACCCAGTACTTC. Amino acid sequence: CASSLGQNPQETQYF.

The chain has TRBV28 and TRBJ1-2, with D possibly being TRBD1 (6 bases). The CDR3 covers 13 residues. Germline CDR1 is MDHEN and CDR2 is SYDVKM. V lost 10 bases, J lost 0 bases, and 12 bases lay in between. The CDR3 bases are TGTGCCATAGGGGGGGTAGCTAACTATGGCTACACCTTC. Its translation: CAIGGVANYGYTF.

This clone was recorded a few times. The chain combines TRBV28 with TRBJ2-7; tentatively, D is TRBD2 (6 bases). Germline values: CDR1 MDHEN, CDR2 SYDVKM. The length of the CDR3 is 13 residues. V gave up 7 bases and J gave up 3 bases, with 13 bases separating them. The CDR3 is CASTLGGSYEQYF. Written as DNA, the CDR3 is TGTGCCAGCACCCTGGGGGGTAGCTACGAGCAGTACTTC.

The genes are TRBV5-1 and TRBJ1-2; TRBD1 might be the D (6 bases). CDR1 is SGHRS, CDR2 YFSETQ, per germline. Trimming pared 2 bases from V and 6 bases from J, leaving 8 bases between. The CDR3 extends over 12 amino acids. CDR3 protein: CASSFTGNGYTF. As DNA, the CDR3 is TGCGCCAGCAGCTTTACAGGGAATGGCTACACCTTC.

The CDR3 DNA sequence: TGTGCCAGCAGCCTAGCAGGGGGCTACACCTTC. Its translation is CASSLAGGYTF. The chain is built from TRBV3-1 (or the pseudogene TRBV3-2) and TRBJ1-2; tentative D call: TRBD1 (5 bases). V lost 4 bases to trimming and J lost 8 bases, with 8 bases between them. Germline lookup yields CDR1 LGHDT and CDR2 YNNKEL (reference sequence). CDR3 length: 11 amino acids.

The count of this clone is one. The CDR3 DNA sequence: TGTGCCAGCAGTGAACAGGGGACCGTCGGCTATGGCTACACCTTC. Amino acid sequence: CASSEQGTVGYGYTF. The chain couples TRBV2 to TRBJ1-2; TRBD1 might be the D (6 bases). This CDR3 comprises 15 residues. The V and J ends lost 2 bases and 4 bases respectively, with 14 bases between them. Looked up from germline, CDR1 is SNHLY and CDR2 is FYNNEI.

This clone was detected ten times or more. The CDR3 is CASSEGWQLYNEQFF. CDR3 nucleotide sequence: TGTGCCAGCAGTGAAGGTTGGCAGTTATACAATGAGCAGTTCTTC. This chain uses TRBV2 with TRBJ2-1; D remains ambiguous. Deletions cut 1 base from V and 4 bases from J, with 11 bases between. The length of the CDR3 is 15 residues. Germline assignment: CDR1 SNHLY and CDR2 FYNNEI.

The chain links TRBV28 to TRBJ1-6; TRBD1 aligns across 7 bases. This CDR3 region has 17 residues. Germline V gene sequence: CDR1 MDHEN, CDR2 SYDVKM. Trimming cost V 6 bases and J 0 bases; bases outside gene matches: 8. The CDR3 nucleotides are TGTGCCAGCAGCCTTTTCCGGGACAGCTCCTATAATTCACCCCTCCACTTT. Its translation: CASSLFRDSSYNSPLHF.

This chain joins TRBV28 and TRBJ1-2; a possible D gene is TRBD1 (5 bases). V lost 6 bases and J 3 bases, leaving 11 bases between the germline ends. The CDR3 has 13 residues. CDR1 is MDHEN and CDR2 is SYDVKM in the germline V gene. The chain's CDR3 is CASRPQGYYGYTF. The CDR3 coding sequence is TGTGCCAGCAGACCCCAGGGTTACTATGGCTACACCTTC.

The V and J genes are TRBV7-2 and TRBJ2-5; D may be TRBD1 (5 bases). The V gene lost 6 bases and the J gene lost 4 bases, with 6 bases spanning the gap. The CDR3 totals 11 residues. Germline V gene lookup returns CDR1 SGHTA and CDR2 FQGNSA. CDR3 sequence: CASRGLETQYF. CDR3 nucleotide sequence: TGTGCCAGCAGGGGGCTAGAGACCCAGTACTTC. The full variable domain, with the rest looked up from reference TRBV7-2 and TRBJ2-5, is GAGVSQSPSNKVTEKGKDVELRCDPISGHTALYWYRQSLGQGLEFLIYFQGNSAPDKSGLPSDRFSAERTGGSVSTLTIQRTQQEDSAVYLCASRGLETQYFGPGTRLLVL.

The chain is built from TRBV24-1 and TRBJ2-5; 12 bases are shared with TRBD2. Germline V lookup: CDR1 KGHDR, CDR2 SFDVKD. The CDR3 consists of 15 residues. Trimming removed 9 bases from V and 4 bases from J; junction bases left unmatched: 8. CDR3 coding DNA: TGTGCCACCGGGGCCCAGGGACTAGCGGGAGAGACCCAGTACTTC. This encodes CATGAQGLAGETQYF.